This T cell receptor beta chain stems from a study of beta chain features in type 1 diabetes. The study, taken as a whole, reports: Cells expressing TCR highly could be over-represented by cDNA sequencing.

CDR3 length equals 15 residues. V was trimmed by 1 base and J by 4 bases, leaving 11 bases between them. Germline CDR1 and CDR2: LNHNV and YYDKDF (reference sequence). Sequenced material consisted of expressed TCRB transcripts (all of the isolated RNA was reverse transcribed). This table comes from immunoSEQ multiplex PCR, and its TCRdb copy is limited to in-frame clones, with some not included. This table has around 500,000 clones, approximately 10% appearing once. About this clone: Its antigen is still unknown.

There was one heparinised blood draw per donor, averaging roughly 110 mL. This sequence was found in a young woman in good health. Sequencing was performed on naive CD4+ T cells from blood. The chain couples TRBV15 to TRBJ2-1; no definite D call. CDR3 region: CATSRGAALYNEQFF. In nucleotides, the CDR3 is TGTGCCACCAGCAGAGGGGCAGCCTTATACAATGAGCAGTTCTTC. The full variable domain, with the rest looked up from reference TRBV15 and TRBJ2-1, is DAMVIQNPRYQVTQFGKPVTLSCSQTLNHNVMYWYQQKSSQAPKLLFHYYDKDFNNEADTPDNFQSRRPNTSFCFLDIRSPGLGDTAMYLCATSRGAALYNEQFFGPGTRLTVL.